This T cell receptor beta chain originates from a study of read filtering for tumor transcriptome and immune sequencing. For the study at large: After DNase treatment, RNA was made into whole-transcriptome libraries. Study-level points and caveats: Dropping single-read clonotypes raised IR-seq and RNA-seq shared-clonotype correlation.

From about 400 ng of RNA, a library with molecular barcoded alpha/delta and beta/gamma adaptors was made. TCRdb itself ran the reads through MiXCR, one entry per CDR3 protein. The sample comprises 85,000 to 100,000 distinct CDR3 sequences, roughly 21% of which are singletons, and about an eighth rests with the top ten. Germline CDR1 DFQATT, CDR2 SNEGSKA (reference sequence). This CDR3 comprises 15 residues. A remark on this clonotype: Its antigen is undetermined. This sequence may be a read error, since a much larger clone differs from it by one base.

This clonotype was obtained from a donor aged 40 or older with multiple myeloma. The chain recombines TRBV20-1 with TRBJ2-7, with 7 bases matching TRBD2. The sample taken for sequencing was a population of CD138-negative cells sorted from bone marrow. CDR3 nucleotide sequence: TGCAGTGCTAGAGGACTAGCTGAAAGCTCCCACGAGCAGTACTTC. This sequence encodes CSARGLAESSHEQYF.